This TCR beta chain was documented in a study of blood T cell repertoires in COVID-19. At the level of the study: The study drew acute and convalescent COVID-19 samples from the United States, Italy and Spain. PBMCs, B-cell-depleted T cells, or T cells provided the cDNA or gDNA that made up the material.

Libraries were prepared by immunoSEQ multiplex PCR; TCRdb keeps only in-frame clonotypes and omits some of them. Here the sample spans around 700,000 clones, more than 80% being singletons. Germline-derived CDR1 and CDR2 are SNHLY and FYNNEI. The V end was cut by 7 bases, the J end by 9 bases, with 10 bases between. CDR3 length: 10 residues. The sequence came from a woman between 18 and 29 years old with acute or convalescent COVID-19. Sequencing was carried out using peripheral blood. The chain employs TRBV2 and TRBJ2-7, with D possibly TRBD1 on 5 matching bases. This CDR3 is CASKGLPQYF. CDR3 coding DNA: TGTGCCAGCAAGGGGCTACCGCAGTACTTC.